The 32 T cell receptor beta chains listed next were all sequenced from one sample in a study of blood T cell repertoires in COVID-19. The method was immunoSEQ multiplex PCR; TCRdb's version includes in-frame clones alone and lacks a portion of them. The repertoire includes 150,000 to 200,000 clones, roughly 89% of them detected once, and approximately 2.3% sits in the top ten. Sequenced material: PBMCs or T cells enriched from blood (not recorded which). These receptors originate from a middle-aged woman with acute COVID-19.

This chain uses TRBV5-1 with TRBJ1-1; 9 bases are shared with TRBD1. V was clipped by 3 bases and J by 1 base; unmatched bases: 10. The CDR3 runs to 17 residues. Germline-derived CDR1 and CDR2 are SGHRS and YFSETQ. The CDR3 loop is CASSWTGAGVKNTEAFF. The CDR3 DNA is TGCGCCAGCAGCTGGACAGGGGCAGGGGTGAAGAACACTGAAGCTTTCTTT. The whole variable domain, remainder taken from reference TRBV5-1 and TRBJ1-1, is KAGVTQTPRYLIKTRGQQVTLSCSPISGHRSVSWYQQTPGQGLQFLFEYFSETQRNKGNFPGRFSGRQFSNSRSEMNVSTLELGDSALYLCASSWTGAGVKNTEAFFGQGTRLTVV.

V gene TRBV27 combines with J gene TRBJ2-7; tentatively, D is TRBD2 (5 bases). Between the trimmed V and J ends, which lost 5 bases and 9 bases, there was a span of 17 bases. The CDR3 has 13 amino acids. Germline V gene sequence: CDR1 MNHEY, CDR2 SMNVEV (reference sequence). The CDR3, as DNA: TGTGCCAGCAGTCCCCGGAGCCAACGGGGGCAGTACTTC. It specifies CASSPRSQRGQYF.

The V gene is TRBV7-9, the J gene TRBJ2-7; no definite D call. Germline values: CDR1 SEHNR, CDR2 FQNEAQ (reference sequence). The CDR3 has 14 amino acids. V shed 4 bases and J shed 4 bases, with 14 bases lying between them. The CDR3 coding sequence is TGTGCCAGCAGCTCAACCCGCGGTGCGTACGAGCAGTACTTC. This translates into CASSSTRGAYEQYF.

The J gene is TRBJ1-5, the V gene TRBV6-5, with TRBD1 identical over 7 bases. V gave up 6 bases and J gave up 3 bases; unmatched junction bases: 2. The germline gives CDR1 MNHEY, CDR2 SVGAGI. The CDR3 is 13 residues long. DNA for the CDR3: TGTGCCAGCAGAGGACAGGCCAATCAGCCCCAGCATTTT. This gives the protein CASRGQANQPQHF.

The V call is TRBV2, the J call TRBJ2-2, with a possible D match to TRBD1 (6 bases). V gave up 4 bases and J gave up 6 bases, with 9 bases separating them. CDR1 SNHLY and CDR2 FYNNEI come from the germline V gene. CDR3 length equals 13 residues. CDR3: CASSVGTPGELFF. Written as DNA, the CDR3 is TGTGCCAGCAGTGTGGGGACACCCGGGGAGCTGTTTTTT. Using reference TRBV2 and TRBJ2-2 for the parts outside the CDR3, the full variable domain is EPEVTQTPSHQVTQMGQEVILRCVPISNHLYFYWYRQILGQKVEFLVSFYNNEISEKSEIFDDQFSVERPDGSNFTLKIRSTKLEDSAMYFCASSVGTPGELFFGEGSRLTVL.

In this sample, this clone turned up once. The chain carries TRBV2 and TRBJ2-3; D not certain. V dropped 7 bases and J dropped 5 bases, with 13 bases sitting between them. CDR1 SNHLY and CDR2 FYNNEI come from the germline V gene. This CDR3 has 13 residues. The CDR3 loop is CASTEMGVDTQYF. CDR3 DNA sequence: TGTGCCAGCACCGAGATGGGCGTAGATACGCAGTATTTT.

The count of this clone is one. The rearrangement joins TRBV5-1 to TRBJ2-5; 12 positions match TRBD2. CDR1 SGHRS and CDR2 YFSETQ come from the germline V gene. This CDR3 contains 16 residues. The V segment lost 3 bases and the J segment 1 base; nucleotides outside the gene matches: 4. Written as DNA, the CDR3 is TGCGCCAGCAGCTCCGGACTAGCGGGGCCCCAAGAGACCCAGTACTTC. This codes for CASSSGLAGPQETQYF.

In DNA form, the CDR3 reads TGTGCCAGCAGGAATCAGGGTATTGATGGCTACACCTTC. Amino acids: CASRNQGIDGYTF. The chain combines TRBV6-6 with TRBJ1-2, with a tentative D call TRBD1 (5 bases). The CDR3 is 13 amino acids. Germline CDR1 reads MNHNY; CDR2 reads SVGAGI (reference sequence). V gave up 6 bases and J gave up 6 bases, with 14 bases separating them.

This chain connects TRBV6-5 to TRBJ2-3; TRBD2 agrees at 10 bases. This CDR3 is built from 15 residues. The germline CDR1 and CDR2 sequences are MNHEY and SVGAGI. Trimming cost V 6 bases and J 1 base; bases outside gene matches: 4. The CDR3 DNA follows: TGTGCCAGCAGAGCCGGGACTAGCGGCACAGATACGCAGTATTTT. It is translated as CASRAGTSGTDTQYF.

The chain uses TRBV7-2 and TRBJ2-7; the D gene is possibly TRBD2 (6 bases). Germline CDR1 SGHTA, CDR2 FQGNSA. This CDR3 region has 15 residues. V was cut by 5 bases and J by 0 bases, with 14 bases left in between. CDR3 in amino acids: CASSRRDQHSYEQYF. In nucleotides, the CDR3 is TGTGCCAGCAGCCGGAGGGACCAACACTCCTACGAGCAGTACTTC.

The count of this clone is one. This chain connects TRBV5-1 to TRBJ1-4; D unresolved. Trimming cost V 4 bases and J 1 base, with 11 bases left between them. CDR1 is SGHRS and CDR2 is YFSETQ in the germline V gene. The CDR3 contains 15 residues. The CDR3 region is CASSPAGLTNEKLFF. DNA of the CDR3: TGCGCCAGCAGCCCGGCGGGGTTAACTAATGAAAAACTGTTTTTT. The full variable domain, rest sourced from reference TRBV5-1 and TRBJ1-4, is KAGVTQTPRYLIKTRGQQVTLSCSPISGHRSVSWYQQTPGQGLQFLFEYFSETQRNKGNFPGRFSGRQFSNSRSEMNVSTLELGDSALYLCASSPAGLTNEKLFFGSGTQLSVL.

V usage is TRBV5-6 and J usage is TRBJ2-3; TRBD2 might be the D (5 bases). V gave up 0 bases and J gave up 5 bases, with 13 bases separating them. This CDR3 has 15 residues. Germline V gives CDR1 SGHDT, CDR2 YYEEEE. The CDR3 spells CASSLVAWIGDTQYF. The CDR3 DNA follows: TGTGCCAGCAGCTTGGTAGCGTGGATTGGAGATACGCAGTATTTT. Combining the CDR3 with reference TRBV5-6 and TRBJ2-3 gives the whole variable domain DAGVTQSPTHLIKTRGQQVTLRCSPKSGHDTVSWYQQALGQGPQFIFQYYEEEERQRGNFPDRFSGHQFPNYSSELNVNALLLGDSALYLCASSLVAWIGDTQYFGPGTRLTVL.

CDR3 loop: CAAGTANTGELFF. CDR3 in DNA: TGTGCCGCCGGGACAGCTAACACCGGGGAGCTGTTTTTT. The genes are TRBV6-5 and TRBJ2-2, with 7 bases aligning to TRBD1. CDR3 size: 13 residues. Germline V gene lookup returns CDR1 MNHEY and CDR2 SVGAGI. The ends lost 11 bases at V and 2 bases at J; junction bases unmatched: 5.

This clone was seen many times. V and J are TRBV19 and TRBJ1-6; TRBD1 matches 7 bases. Germline CDR1 reads LNHDA; CDR2 reads SQIVND (reference sequence). Trimming removed 4 bases from V and 9 bases from J; junction bases left unmatched: 6. The CDR3 covers 14 residues. This CDR3 reads CASSTPGQLSPLHF. CDR3 DNA sequence: TGTGCCAGTAGTACTCCGGGACAGCTTTCACCCCTCCACTTT. Complete variable domain (other parts from reference TRBV19 and TRBJ1-6): DGGITQSPKYLFRKEGQNVTLSCEQNLNHDAMYWYRQDPGQGLRLIYYSQIVNDFQKGDIAEGYSVSREKKESFPLTVTSAQKNPTAFYLCASSTPGQLSPLHFGNGTRLTVT.

This chain uses TRBV27 with TRBJ1-1; tentative D call: TRBD1 (5 bases). This CDR3 is built from 11 residues. V was trimmed by 6 bases and J by 10 bases, leaving 12 bases between them. The germline V gene has CDR1 MNHEY and CDR2 SMNVEV (reference sequence). DNA for the CDR3: TGTGCCAGCAGGCGGGGGGGGAGAGCTTTCTTT. Its translation: CASRRGGRAFF.

The J gene is TRBJ2-1, the V gene TRBV28; 8 bases agree with TRBD2. The V gene end was trimmed by 3 bases and the J gene end by 1 base; junction bases not matched to a gene: 5. CDR3 length: 16 residues. Germline V CDR1 and CDR2: MDHEN, SYDVKM. CDR3 nucleotide sequence: TGTGCCAGCAGTTTGTCTGAGCGGGGGTCCTACAATGAGCAGTTCTTC. This translates into CASSLSERGSYNEQFF.

The chain recombines TRBV19 with TRBJ2-1; the match to TRBD2 covers 10 bases. Germline-derived CDR1 and CDR2 are LNHDA and SQIVND (reference sequence). V lost 5 bases and J lost 0; bases outside the gene matches: 7. The CDR3 contains 17 residues. CDR3 in amino acids: CASSGLAGATSYNEQFF. The CDR3 nucleotides read TGTGCCAGTAGTGGGCTAGCGGGGGCCACCTCCTACAATGAGCAGTTCTTC.

The rearrangement joins TRBV7-2 to TRBJ2-1, with 8 positions matching TRBD2. The CDR3 loop spans 13 amino acids. V was pared by 5 bases and J by 6 bases, with 3 bases of the junction left unmatched. Germline V lookup: CDR1 SGHTA, CDR2 FQGNSA. The CDR3 sequence: CASSPTSGNEQFF. As DNA, the CDR3 is TGTGCCAGCAGCCCTACTAGCGGCAATGAGCAGTTCTTC.

J is TRBJ1-5 and V is TRBV6-5; 9 nucleotides agree with TRBD1. V lost 5 bases to trimming and J lost 4 bases; unmatched junction nucleotides: 3. CDR1 and CDR2 (germline): MNHEY, SVGAGI. CDR3 length: 14 amino acids. The CDR3 DNA reads as TGTGCCAGCAGTCAGACAGGGGGTAATCAGCCCCAGCATTTT. This translates into CASSQTGGNQPQHF.

The chain is built from TRBV7-9 and TRBJ2-5; possible D gene TRBD2, 6 bases. This CDR3 comprises 14 residues. Germline CDR1 and CDR2: SEHNR and FQNEAQ (reference sequence). V was clipped by 2 bases and J by 6 bases, with 13 bases between them. The CDR3 bases are TGTGCCAGCAGCTTAAACGGGGGTGGGAAGACCCAGTACTTC. Amino acid sequence: CASSLNGGGKTQYF.

The rearrangement joins TRBV7-8 to TRBJ2-7; tentatively, D is TRBD1 (5 bases). CDR1 SGHVS and CDR2 FQNEAQ come from the germline V gene. V was pared by 2 bases and J by 4 bases, with 21 bases between. The CDR3 is 17 amino acids. The CDR3 DNA reads as TGTGCCAGCAGCTTAAATCGCTTAGGGCAGGGCTTTTACGAGCAGTACTTC. Translated: CASSLNRLGQGFYEQYF.

This clone was observed once. V usage is TRBV5-6 and J usage is TRBJ1-3, with D possibly TRBD1 on 5 matching bases. The CDR3 has 14 amino acids. CDR1 is SGHDT, CDR2 YYEEEE, per germline. V was clipped by 4 bases and J by 4 bases, with 12 bases between them. CDR3 amino acids: CASSRDRTGNTIYF. The CDR3 nucleotides are TGTGCCAGCAGCCGTGACAGAACGGGAAACACCATATATTTT.

This clone was observed a few times. V is TRBV30 and J is TRBJ1-1, with D perhaps matching TRBD1 (5 bases). The CDR3 totals 13 residues. With 4 bases removed from V and 6 bases from J, the gap between germline ends came to 15 bases. CDR1 is GTSNPN, CDR2 SVGIG, per germline (reference sequence). The CDR3: CAWNQGFRAEAFF. The CDR3 nucleotides are TGTGCCTGGAATCAGGGATTCAGGGCTGAAGCTTTCTTT.

The V and J genes are TRBV7-9 and TRBJ1-3; 8 bases match TRBD1. V gave up 2 bases and J gave up 0 bases; unmatched junction bases: 6. Germline V gene sequence: CDR1 SEHNR, CDR2 FQNEAQ (reference sequence). The CDR3 runs to 17 residues. The chain's CDR3 is CASSLTRTGPSGNTIYF. DNA for the CDR3: TGTGCCAGCAGCTTAACTCGGACAGGGCCCTCTGGAAACACCATATATTTT.

This sequence joins TRBV7-8 and TRBJ1-3, with D uncertain. Germline CDR1 is SGHVS and CDR2 is FQNEAQ. The germline V and J ends were trimmed by 4 bases and 2 bases, with 18 bases remaining between them. There are 17 residues in the CDR3. This CDR3 is CASSSTGQPVTGNTIYF. The CDR3, as DNA: TGTGCCAGCAGCTCAACTGGGCAGCCCGTCACTGGAAACACCATATATTTT.

The chain combines TRBV19 with TRBJ2-3, with 13 bases matching TRBD2. V shed 5 bases, J shed 3 bases, and the junction held 2 bases outside the gene matches. CDR1 LNHDA and CDR2 SQIVND come from the germline V gene (reference sequence). The CDR3 loop spans 15 amino acids. CDR3 in amino acids: CASSPGLAGTDTQYF. The DNA for the CDR3 is TGTGCCAGTAGTCCGGGACTAGCGGGGACAGATACGCAGTATTTT.

The chain has TRBV5-6 and TRBJ2-7, with 10 bases aligning to TRBD1. Trimming cost V 1 base and J 2 bases; bases outside gene matches: 3. CDR1 is SGHDT, CDR2 YYEEEE, per germline. CDR3 length: 15 amino acids. CDR3: CASSLLTGGTYEQYF. The CDR3 DNA reads TGTGCCAGCAGCTTGTTGACAGGGGGCACCTACGAGCAGTACTTC.

This chain links TRBV28 with TRBJ1-5; 9 bases line up with TRBD1. Trimming at V came to 6 bases and at J to 8 bases, leaving 11 bases not matched to a gene. Looked up from germline, CDR1 is MDHEN and CDR2 is SYDVKM. This CDR3 comprises 15 residues. The CDR3: CASSTGTGLNEPQHF. In DNA, the CDR3 is TGTGCCAGCAGCACCGGGACAGGGTTGAATGAGCCCCAGCATTTT.

This sequence joins TRBV24-1 and TRBJ2-3; TRBD2 matches 10 bases. The CDR3 has 16 amino acids. The V segment lost 9 bases and the J segment 1 base; nucleotides outside the gene matches: 9. Germline CDR1 and CDR2: KGHDR and SFDVKD. CDR3 protein: CATSAGGLGRTDTQYF. In nucleotides, the CDR3 is TGTGCCACCTCAGCGGGAGGGCTTGGGCGCACAGATACGCAGTATTTT.

The chain joins TRBV19 to TRBJ1-1; 7 positions agree with TRBD1. V shed 11 bases, J shed 4 bases, and the junction held 4 bases outside the gene matches. The CDR3 spans 11 residues. Germline CDR1 is LNHDA and CDR2 is SQIVND (reference sequence). This CDR3 reads CAGDRATEAFF. The CDR3 DNA sequence: TGTGCCGGCGACAGGGCCACTGAAGCTTTCTTT.

The chain's CDR3 is CASSSTGAGELFF. In nucleotides, the CDR3 is TGCGCCAGCAGTAGCACAGGGGCCGGGGAGCTGTTTTTT. The chain uses TRBV10-1 and TRBJ2-2; 7 bases map to TRBD1. The CDR3 is 13 amino acids. Germline CDR1 reads WNHNN; CDR2 reads SYGVQD (reference sequence). The junction had 3 bases not matched to a gene; V was cut back by 5 bases and J by 6 bases.

The chain links TRBV21-1 to TRBJ2-3; TRBD2 was called by the table and not checked on the DNA. TRBV21-1 counts as a pseudogene. The CDR3 sequence is 12 residues long. CDR3 in DNA: TGTGCCAGCAGCTTCCTAACAGATACGCAGTATTTT. It translates to CASSFLTDTQYF.